These 4 T cell receptor beta chains were sequenced from one sample in a study of control samples from healthy donors and cancer patients. Method: immunoSEQ multiplex PCR; TCRdb's copy keeps in-frame clones and lacks some. This sample yields fewer than 40,000 clones, of which approximately 95% are seen a single time; over 1.5% belongs to the top ten. The sequenced sample was PBMCs. These receptors were obtained from a man aged 40-49 years with colorectal cancer.

The gene calls are TRBV7-9 and TRBJ1-1, with D possibly being TRBD1 (5 bases). CDR3 length equals 12 residues. The ends were cut back, 5 bases at V and 7 bases at J, with 11 bases in the middle. Germline CDR1 and CDR2: SEHNR and FQNEAQ (reference sequence). CDR3 bases: TGTGCCAGCAGCCATGGGGGGGTTGAAGCTTTCTTT. The encoded protein is CASSHGGVEAFF.

This sequence joins TRBV4-1 and TRBJ2-7, with unresolved D. Trimming removed 0 bases from V and 3 bases from J, with 12 bases in between. The CDR3 is made up of 15 amino acids. CDR1 and CDR2 from the germline V gene are MGHRA and YSYEKL. As DNA, the CDR3 is TGCGCCAGCAGCCAAGAAGGGCAGGCCCGCTACGAGCAGTACTTC. Translating gives CASSQEGQARYEQYF.

The V call is TRBV15, the J call TRBJ2-1, with 9 bases identical to TRBD1. The germline CDR1 and CDR2 sequences are LNHNV and YYDKDF (reference sequence). Trimming removed 5 bases from V and 4 bases from J; junction bases left unmatched: 9. The CDR3 totals 16 residues. CDR3: CATSPRSGQGYNEQFF. Written as DNA, the CDR3 is TGTGCCACCAGCCCTAGGTCGGGACAGGGTTACAATGAGCAGTTCTTC.

This clone was seen more than once but under ten times. J is TRBJ2-5 and V is TRBV2; TRBD2 matches 8 bases. This CDR3 comprises 15 residues. Looked up from germline, CDR1 is SNHLY and CDR2 is FYNNEI. V shed 5 bases and J 5 bases; nucleotides not matched to a gene: 10. CDR3 protein: CASSPSGQGGETQYF. The DNA of the CDR3 is TGTGCCAGCAGTCCTAGCGGGCAGGGTGGCGAGACCCAGTACTTC. The full variable domain, in which reference TRBV2 and TRBJ2-5 provide the parts outside the CDR3, is EPEVTQTPSHQVTQMGQEVILRCVPISNHLYFYWYRQILGQKVEFLVSFYNNEISEKSEIFDDQFSVERPDGSNFTLKIRSTKLEDSAMYFCASSPSGQGGETQYFGPGTRLLVL.